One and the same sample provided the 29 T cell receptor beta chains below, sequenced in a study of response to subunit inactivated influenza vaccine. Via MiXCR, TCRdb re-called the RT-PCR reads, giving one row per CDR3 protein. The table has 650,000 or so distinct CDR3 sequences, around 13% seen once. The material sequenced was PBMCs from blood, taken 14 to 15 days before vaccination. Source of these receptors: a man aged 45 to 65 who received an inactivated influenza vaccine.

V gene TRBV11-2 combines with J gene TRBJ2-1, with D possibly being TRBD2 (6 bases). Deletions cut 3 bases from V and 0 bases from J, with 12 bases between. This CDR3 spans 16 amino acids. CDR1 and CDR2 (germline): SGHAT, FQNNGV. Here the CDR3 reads CASSLGRLGSYNEQFF. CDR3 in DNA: TGTGCCAGCAGCTTGGGGAGACTAGGCTCCTACAATGAGCAGTTCTTC.

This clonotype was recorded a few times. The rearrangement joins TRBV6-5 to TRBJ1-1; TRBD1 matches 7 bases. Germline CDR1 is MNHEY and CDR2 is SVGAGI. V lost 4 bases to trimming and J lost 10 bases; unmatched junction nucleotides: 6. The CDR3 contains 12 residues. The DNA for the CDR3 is TGTGCCAGCAGTTCTCGAACAGGGGTAGCTTTCTTT. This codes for CASSSRTGVAFF.

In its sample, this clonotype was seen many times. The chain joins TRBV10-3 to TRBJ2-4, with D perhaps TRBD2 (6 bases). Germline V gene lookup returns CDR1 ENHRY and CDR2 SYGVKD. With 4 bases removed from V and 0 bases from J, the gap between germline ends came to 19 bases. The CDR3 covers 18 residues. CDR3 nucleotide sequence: TGTGCCATCAGTGGGGGACTGGGCTCAACCCTAGCCAAAAACATTCAGTACTTC. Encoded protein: CAISGGLGSTLAKNIQYF.

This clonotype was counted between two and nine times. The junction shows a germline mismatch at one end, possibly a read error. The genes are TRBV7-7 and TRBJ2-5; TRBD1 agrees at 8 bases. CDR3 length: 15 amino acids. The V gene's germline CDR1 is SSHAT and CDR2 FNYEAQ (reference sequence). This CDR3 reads CASSLGTGPWETQYF. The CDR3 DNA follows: TGTGCTAGCAGCTTAGGGACAGGCCCGTGGGAGACCCAGTACTTC.

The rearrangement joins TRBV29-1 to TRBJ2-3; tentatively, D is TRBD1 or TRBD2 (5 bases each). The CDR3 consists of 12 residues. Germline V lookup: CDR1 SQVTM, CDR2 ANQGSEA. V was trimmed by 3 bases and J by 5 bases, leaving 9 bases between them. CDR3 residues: CSVDGALDTQYF. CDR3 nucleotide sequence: TGCAGCGTTGACGGGGCACTAGATACGCAGTATTTT.

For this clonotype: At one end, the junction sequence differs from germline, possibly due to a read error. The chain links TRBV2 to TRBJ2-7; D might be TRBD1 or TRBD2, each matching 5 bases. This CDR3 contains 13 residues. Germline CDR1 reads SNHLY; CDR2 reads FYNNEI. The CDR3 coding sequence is TGTGCCAGCAGTGAAGGGCCGGGACCTCAAGGGCTCTTC. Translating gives CASSEGPGPQGLF.

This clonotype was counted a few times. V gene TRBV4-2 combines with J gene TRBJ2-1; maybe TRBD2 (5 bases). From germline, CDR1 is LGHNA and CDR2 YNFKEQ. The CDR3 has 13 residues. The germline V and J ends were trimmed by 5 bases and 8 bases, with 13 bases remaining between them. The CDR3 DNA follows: TGTGCCAGCAGCGGACGACTAAGGGATGAGCAGTTCTTC. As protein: CASSGRLRDEQFF.

The CDR3 reads CATSRGTEKSGTQYF. In DNA form, the CDR3 reads TGTGCCACCAGCAGAGGGACAGAAAAGAGCGGGACCCAGTACTTC. The chain is built from TRBV15 and TRBJ2-5; D perhaps matches TRBD1 (6 bases). There are 15 residues in the CDR3. The V gene lost 1 base and the J gene lost 7 bases, with 16 bases spanning the gap. Looked up from germline, CDR1 is LNHNV and CDR2 is YYDKDF (reference sequence).

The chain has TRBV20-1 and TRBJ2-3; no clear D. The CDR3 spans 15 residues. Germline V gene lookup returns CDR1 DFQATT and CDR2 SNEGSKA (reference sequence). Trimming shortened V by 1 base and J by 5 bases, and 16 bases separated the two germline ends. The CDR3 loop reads CSARGRRNTGDTQYF. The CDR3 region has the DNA TGCAGTGCTAGAGGCCGGCGGAACACTGGAGATACGCAGTATTTT.

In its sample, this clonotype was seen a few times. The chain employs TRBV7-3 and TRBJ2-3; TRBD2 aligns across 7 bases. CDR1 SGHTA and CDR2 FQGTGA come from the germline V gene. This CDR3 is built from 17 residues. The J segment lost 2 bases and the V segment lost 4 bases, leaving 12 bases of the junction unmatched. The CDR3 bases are TGTGCCAGCAGCTCAACTCGGGCGGGAGTTACCACAGATACGCAGTATTTT. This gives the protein CASSSTRAGVTTDTQYF. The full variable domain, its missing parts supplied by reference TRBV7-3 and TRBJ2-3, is GAGVSQTPSNKVTEKGKYVELRCDPISGHTALYWYRQSLGQGPEFLIYFQGTGAADDSGLPNDRFFAVRPEGSVSTLKIQRTERGDSAVYLCASSSTRAGVTTDTQYFGPGTRLTVL.

Here the CDR3 DNA reads TGTGCCAGCAGCTTAGTCACAGGGTGGAGGTCGGAGACCCAGTACTTC. Protein: CASSLVTGWRSETQYF. This rearrangement joins TRBV11-2 to TRBJ2-5; D is perhaps TRBD1 (6 bases). The germline V gene encodes CDR1 SGHAT and CDR2 FQNNGV. The CDR3 covers 16 residues. Between the trimmed V and J ends, which lost 1 base and 5 bases, there was a span of 17 bases.

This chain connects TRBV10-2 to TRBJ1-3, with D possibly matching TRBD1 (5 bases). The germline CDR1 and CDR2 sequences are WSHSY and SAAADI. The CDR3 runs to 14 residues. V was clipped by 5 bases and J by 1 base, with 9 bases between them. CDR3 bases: TGCGCCAGCAGTATCACAGGATCTGGAAACACCATATATTTT. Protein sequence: CASSITGSGNTIYF.

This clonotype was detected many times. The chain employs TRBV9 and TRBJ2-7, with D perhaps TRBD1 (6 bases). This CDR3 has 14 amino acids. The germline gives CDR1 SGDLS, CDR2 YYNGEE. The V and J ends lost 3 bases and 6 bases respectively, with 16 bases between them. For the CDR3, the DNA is TGTGCCAGCAGCGCAAATTGGGGGCTCGGCGAGCAGTACTTC. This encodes CASSANWGLGEQYF.

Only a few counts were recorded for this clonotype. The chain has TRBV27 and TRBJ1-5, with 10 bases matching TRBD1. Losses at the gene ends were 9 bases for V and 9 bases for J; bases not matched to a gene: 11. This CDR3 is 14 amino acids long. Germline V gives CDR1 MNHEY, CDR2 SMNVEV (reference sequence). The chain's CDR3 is CASKIGQGGWPQHF. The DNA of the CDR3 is TGTGCCAGTAAAATTGGACAGGGGGGATGGCCCCAGCATTTT.

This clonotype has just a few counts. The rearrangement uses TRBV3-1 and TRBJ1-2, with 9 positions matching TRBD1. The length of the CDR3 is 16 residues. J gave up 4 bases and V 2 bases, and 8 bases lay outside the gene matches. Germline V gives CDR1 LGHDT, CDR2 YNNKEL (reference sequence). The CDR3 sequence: CASSQRTRDRAYGYTF. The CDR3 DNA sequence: TGTGCCAGCAGCCAACGAACCCGGGACAGGGCCTATGGCTACACCTTC.

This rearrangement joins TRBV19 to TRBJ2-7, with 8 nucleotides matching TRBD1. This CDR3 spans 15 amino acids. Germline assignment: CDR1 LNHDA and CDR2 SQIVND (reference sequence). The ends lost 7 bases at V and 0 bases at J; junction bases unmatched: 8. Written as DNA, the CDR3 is TGTGCCAGTACTGGCCCGGGGACAGGCTCCTACGAGCAGTACTTC. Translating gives CASTGPGTGSYEQYF.

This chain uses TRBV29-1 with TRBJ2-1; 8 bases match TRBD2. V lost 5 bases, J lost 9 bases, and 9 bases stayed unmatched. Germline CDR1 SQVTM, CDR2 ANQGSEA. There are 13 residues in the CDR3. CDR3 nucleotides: TGCAGCGTTAGCGGGAGAGTCTTGGGTGAGCAGTTCTTC. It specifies CSVSGRVLGEQFF.

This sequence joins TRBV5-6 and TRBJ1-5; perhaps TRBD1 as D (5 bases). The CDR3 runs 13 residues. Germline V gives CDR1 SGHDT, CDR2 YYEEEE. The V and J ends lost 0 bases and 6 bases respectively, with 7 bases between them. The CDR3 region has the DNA TGTGCCAGCAGCTTGGAGGGGAGTCAGCCCCAGCATTTT. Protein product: CASSLEGSQPQHF.

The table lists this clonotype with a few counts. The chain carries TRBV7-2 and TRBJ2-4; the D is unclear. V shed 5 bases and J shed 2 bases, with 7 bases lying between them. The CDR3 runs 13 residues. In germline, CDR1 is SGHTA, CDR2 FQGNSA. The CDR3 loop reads CASSPPSKNIQYF. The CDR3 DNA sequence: TGTGCCAGCAGCCCCCCATCCAAAAACATTCAGTACTTC.

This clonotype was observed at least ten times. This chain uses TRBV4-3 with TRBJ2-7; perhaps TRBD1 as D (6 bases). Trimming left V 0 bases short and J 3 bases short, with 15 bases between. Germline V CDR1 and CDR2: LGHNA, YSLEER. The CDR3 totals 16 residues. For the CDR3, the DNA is TGCGCCAGCAGCCAAGAGACAGGTCTACACGTCTACGAGCAGTACTTC. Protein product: CASSQETGLHVYEQYF.

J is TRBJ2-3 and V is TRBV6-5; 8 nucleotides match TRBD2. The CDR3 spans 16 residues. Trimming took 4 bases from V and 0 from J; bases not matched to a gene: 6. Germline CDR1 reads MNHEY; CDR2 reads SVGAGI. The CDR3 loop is CASSSRGGPSTDTQYF. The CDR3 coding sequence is TGTGCCAGCAGTTCTCGGGGGGGCCCTAGCACAGATACGCAGTATTTT.

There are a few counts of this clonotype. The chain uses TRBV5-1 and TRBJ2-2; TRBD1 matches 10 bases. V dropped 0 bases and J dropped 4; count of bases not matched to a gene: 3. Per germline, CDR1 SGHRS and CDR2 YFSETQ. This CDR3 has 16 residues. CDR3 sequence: CASSLARTGGTGELFF. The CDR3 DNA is TGCGCCAGCAGCTTGGCCAGGACAGGGGGCACCGGGGAGCTGTTTTTT.

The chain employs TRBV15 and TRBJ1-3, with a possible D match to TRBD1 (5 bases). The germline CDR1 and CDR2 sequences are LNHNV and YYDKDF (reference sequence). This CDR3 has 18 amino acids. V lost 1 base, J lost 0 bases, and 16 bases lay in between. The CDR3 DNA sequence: TGTGCCACCAGCAGAGGAAGGGCAGGGCCAAGCTCTGGAAACACCATATATTTT. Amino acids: CATSRGRAGPSSGNTIYF.

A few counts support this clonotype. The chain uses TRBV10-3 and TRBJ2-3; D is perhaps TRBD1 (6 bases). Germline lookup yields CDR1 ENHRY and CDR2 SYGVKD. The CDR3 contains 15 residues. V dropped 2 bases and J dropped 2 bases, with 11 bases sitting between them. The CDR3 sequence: CAISETQGPTDTQYF. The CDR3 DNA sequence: TGTGCCATCAGTGAGACACAGGGACCCACAGATACGCAGTATTTT.

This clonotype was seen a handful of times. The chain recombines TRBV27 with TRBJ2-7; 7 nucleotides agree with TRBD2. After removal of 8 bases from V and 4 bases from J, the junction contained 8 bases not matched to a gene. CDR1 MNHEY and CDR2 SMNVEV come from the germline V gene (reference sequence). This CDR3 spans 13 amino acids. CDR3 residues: CASRAGYGYEQYF. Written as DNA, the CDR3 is TGTGCCAGCCGAGCGGGATATGGGTACGAGCAGTACTTC.

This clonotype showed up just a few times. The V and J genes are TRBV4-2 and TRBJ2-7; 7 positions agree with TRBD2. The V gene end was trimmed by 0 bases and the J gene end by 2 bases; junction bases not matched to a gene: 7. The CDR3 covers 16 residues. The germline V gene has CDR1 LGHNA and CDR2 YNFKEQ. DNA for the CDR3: TGTGCCAGCAGCCAAGATAGGGCGGGGGTGACCTACGAGCAGTACTTC. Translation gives CASSQDRAGVTYEQYF.

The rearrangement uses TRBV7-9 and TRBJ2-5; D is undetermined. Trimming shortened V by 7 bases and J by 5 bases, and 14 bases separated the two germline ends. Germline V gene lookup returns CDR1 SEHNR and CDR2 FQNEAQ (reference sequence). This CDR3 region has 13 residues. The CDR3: CASTPSGWETQYF. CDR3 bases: TGTGCCAGCACCCCATCTGGGTGGGAGACCCAGTACTTC.

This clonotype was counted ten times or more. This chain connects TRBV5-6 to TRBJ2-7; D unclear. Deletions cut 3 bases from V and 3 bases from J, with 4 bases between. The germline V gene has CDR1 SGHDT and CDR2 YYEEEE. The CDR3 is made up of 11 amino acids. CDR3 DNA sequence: TGTGCCAGCAGCTCATACTACGAGCAGTACTTC. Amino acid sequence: CASSSYYEQYF.

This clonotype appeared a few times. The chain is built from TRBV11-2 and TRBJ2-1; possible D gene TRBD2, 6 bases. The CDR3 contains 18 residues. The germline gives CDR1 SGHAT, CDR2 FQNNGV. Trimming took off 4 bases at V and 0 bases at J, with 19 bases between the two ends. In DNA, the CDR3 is TGTGCCAGCAGCTCTTACCCTTCACTAGCAAACTCCTACAATGAGCAGTTCTTC. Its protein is CASSSYPSLANSYNEQFF.